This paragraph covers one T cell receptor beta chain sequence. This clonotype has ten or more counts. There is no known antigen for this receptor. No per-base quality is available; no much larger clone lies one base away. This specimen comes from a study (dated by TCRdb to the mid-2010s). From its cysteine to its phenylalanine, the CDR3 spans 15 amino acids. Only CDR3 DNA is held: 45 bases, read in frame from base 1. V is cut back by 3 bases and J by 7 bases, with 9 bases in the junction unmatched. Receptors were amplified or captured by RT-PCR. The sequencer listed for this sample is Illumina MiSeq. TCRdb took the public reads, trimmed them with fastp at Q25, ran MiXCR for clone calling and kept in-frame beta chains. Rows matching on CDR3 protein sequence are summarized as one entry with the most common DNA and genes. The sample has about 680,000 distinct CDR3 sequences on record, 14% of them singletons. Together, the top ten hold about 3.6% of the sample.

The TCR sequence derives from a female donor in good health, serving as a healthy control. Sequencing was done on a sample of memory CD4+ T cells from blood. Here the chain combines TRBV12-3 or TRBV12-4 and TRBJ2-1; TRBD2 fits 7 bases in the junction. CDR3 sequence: CASSLWEGRGNEQFF. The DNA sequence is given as TGTGCCAGCAGTTTGTGGGAGGGTAGGGGAAATGAGCAGTTCTTC.